This passage covers 7 T cell receptor beta chains from one sample sequenced in a study of cytomegalovirus exposure and HLA in healthy donors. The PCR made use of 60 Vbeta and 13 Jbeta primers. Method: immunoSEQ multiplex PCR; TCRdb's copy keeps in-frame clones and lacks some. Of fewer than 120,000 clones listed, 76% are singletons. What was sequenced was PBMCs. The receptors come from a man aged 30-40 years in good health and CMV-seropositive.

V gene TRBV30 combines with J gene TRBJ1-2, with D perhaps matching TRBD1 (6 bases). Germline V gene data show CDR1 as GTSNPN and CDR2 as SVGIG (reference sequence). The V gene lost 3 bases and the J gene lost 0 bases, with 11 bases spanning the gap. This CDR3 region has 14 residues. The CDR3 loop reads CAWSAPGANYGYTF. The CDR3, as DNA: TGTGCCTGGAGCGCCCCAGGGGCTAACTATGGCTACACCTTC.

This clone has just a few counts. This chain links TRBV28 with TRBJ1-6; TRBD1 matches 7 bases. The CDR3 consists of 16 residues. Germline V gives CDR1 MDHEN, CDR2 SYDVKM. V lost 4 bases to trimming and J lost 0 bases; unmatched junction nucleotides: 3. CDR3 residues: CASSSGQSSYNSPLHF. The DNA for the CDR3 is TGTGCCAGCAGTTCGGGACAGAGCTCCTATAATTCACCCCTCCACTTT.

The rearrangement joins TRBV7-8 to TRBJ2-7; TRBD1 might be the D (6 bases). CDR3 size: 13 residues. The V gene lost 5 bases and the J gene lost 7 bases, with 15 bases spanning the gap. Per the germline V gene, CDR1 is SGHVS and CDR2 is FQNEAQ. Here the CDR3 reads CASSHRVYREQYF. The DNA for the CDR3 is TGTGCCAGCAGCCACAGGGTCTATCGGGAGCAGTACTTC.

The chain combines TRBV4-3 with TRBJ2-3; D perhaps matches TRBD1 (5 bases). This CDR3 is built from 14 residues. Germline V gene data show CDR1 as LGHNA and CDR2 as YSLEER. V shed 3 bases and J shed 3 bases, with 10 bases lying between them. The chain's CDR3 is CASSHGPGTDTQYF. The CDR3 bases are TGCGCCAGCAGCCATGGGCCAGGGACAGATACGCAGTATTTT.

This clone was seen just once. The chain employs TRBV6-5 and TRBJ2-5, with D perhaps matching TRBD2 (6 bases). The V end was cut by 6 bases, the J end by 5 bases, with 19 bases between. The CDR3 length is 15 residues. Germline lookup yields CDR1 MNHEY and CDR2 SVGAGI. The CDR3 loop reads CASSAGTPGGETQYF. The DNA for the CDR3 is TGTGCCAGCAGCGCCGGGACCCCCGGAGGGGAGACCCAGTACTTC.

Worth noting for this clone: Other DNA sequences in the same sample also yield this CDR3. The gene calls are TRBV27 and TRBJ2-1; 9 bases align to TRBD2. The CDR3 is 15 residues long. The V and J ends lost 2 bases and 6 bases, in that order; junction bases with no gene match: 5. Germline-derived CDR1 and CDR2 are MNHEY and SMNVEV (reference sequence). CDR3 nucleotide sequence: TGTGCCAGCAGTTTAGGGCTAGCGGGGATCAATGAGCAGTTCTTC. It translates to CASSLGLAGINEQFF.

The V and J genes are TRBV25-1 and TRBJ1-2; TRBD1 matches 11 bases. Germline V gene data show CDR1 as MGHDK and CDR2 as SYGVNS. The CDR3 is 14 amino acids. V trimming: 4 bases; J trimming: 5 bases; junction bases outside the gene matches: 3. CDR3 sequence: CASSGTGGGYGYTF. CDR3 DNA: TGTGCCAGCAGTGGGACAGGGGGCGGGTATGGCTACACCTTC.